This T cell receptor (beta chain) comes out of a study of patients and donors after allogeneic stem cell transplantation. The CDR3 runs to 15 residues. Trimming removed 6 bases from V and 0 bases from J; junction bases left unmatched: 7. Germline V CDR1 and CDR2: SNHLY, FYNNEI. MiXCR was run by TCRdb on the RT-PCR reads, yielding one entry per CDR3 protein. The sample carries fewer than 500,000 distinct CDR3 sequences, 15% to 20% recorded once. The sequenced sample was blood, either unsorted or a sorted T cell fraction (not recorded which). The sequence derives from a human donor who was either an allogeneic HSCT recipient or a stem cell or donor lymphocyte infusion donor (not recorded which). It is not recorded whose cells these are; they may come from a transplant donor. The J gene is TRBJ2-5, the V gene TRBV2; TRBD1 aligns across 7 bases. This chain's CDR3 is CASRRGTAYQETQYF. As DNA, the CDR3 is TGTGCCAGCAGGAGGGGGACAGCTTACCAAGAGACCCAGTACTTC.